These 11 T cell receptor beta chains were sequenced from one sample in a study of cytomegalovirus exposure and HLA in healthy donors. The PCR used 60 Vbeta and 13 Jbeta primers. TCRdb keeps only in-frame clones here, not all; method: immunoSEQ multiplex PCR. The sample consists of around 160,000 clones, about 75% of them appearing once. The sequenced sample was PBMCs. These receptors were collected from a male donor in good health and CMV-seropositive.

On this clone: One end of the junction is discordant with germline, which a read error may explain. This chain uses TRBV4-2 with TRBJ2-3, with 8 bases lining up with TRBD2. CDR3 size: 17 residues. Germline V gene lookup returns CDR1 LGHNA and CDR2 YNFKEQ. CDR3: CASSHPRPSGSIDTQYF. CDR3 in DNA: TGTGCCAGCAGCCACCCTAGGCCCAGCGGGAGCATAGATACGCAGTATTTT.

The chain uses TRBV9 and TRBJ2-3; no reliable D call. CDR3 length equals 16 residues. Trimming took off 0 bases at V and 0 bases at J, with 11 bases between the two ends. The germline V gene has CDR1 SGDLS and CDR2 YYNGEE. The CDR3 nucleotides are TGTGCCAGCAGCGTAGATGGAACAGTGAGCACAGATACGCAGTATTTT. The encoded protein is CASSVDGTVSTDTQYF.

The chain combines TRBV6-5 with TRBJ1-2; D may be TRBD1 (5 bases). The CDR3 covers 14 residues. Trimming pared 3 bases from V and 8 bases from J, leaving 16 bases between. The V gene's germline CDR1 is MNHEY and CDR2 SVGAGI. The CDR3 DNA reads TGTGCCAGCAGTTATTCAGGGCAGTCCCGGGGCTACACCTTC. Residues: CASSYSGQSRGYTF.

The rearrangement uses TRBV6-1 and TRBJ2-3, with 9 bases that match TRBD1. J lost 6 bases, V lost 5 bases, and 9 bases had no gene match. From germline, CDR1 is MNHNS and CDR2 SASEGT. The CDR3 loop spans 15 amino acids. CDR3 in DNA: TGTGCCAGCAGTAGCGGGGACAGGGTAGCGGATACGCAGTATTTT. Its protein is CASSSGDRVADTQYF.

This chain links TRBV13 with TRBJ2-1; 11 bases are shared with TRBD2. V shed 5 bases, J shed 4 bases, and the junction held 10 bases outside the gene matches. The germline CDR1 and CDR2 sequences are PRHDT and FYEKMQ (reference sequence). The CDR3 runs 17 residues. CDR3 residues: CASSMGWASGGYNEQFF. In nucleotides, the CDR3 is TGTGCCAGCAGCATGGGGTGGGCTAGCGGGGGGTACAATGAGCAGTTCTTC.

This chain uses TRBV12-5 with TRBJ1-4; possibly TRBD1 for D (5 bases). This CDR3 spans 14 amino acids. The germline V gene has CDR1 LGHNT and CDR2 FRNRAP. Trimming cost V 6 bases and J 2 bases, with 10 bases left between them. DNA for the CDR3: TGTGCTAGTGGCCCCGGACACACTAATGAAAAACTGTTTTTT. This translates into CASGPGHTNEKLFF.

The chain carries TRBV4-3 and TRBJ2-3, with 7 bases aligning to TRBD2. This CDR3 contains 18 residues. Germline V gives CDR1 LGHNA, CDR2 YSLEER. The trim removed 0 bases at V and 1 base at J, leaving 10 bases unmatched. The CDR3 sequence is CASSQDDGWAGGTDTQYF. The CDR3 DNA is TGCGCCAGCAGCCAAGATGACGGGTGGGCGGGGGGCACAGATACGCAGTATTTT.

The V gene is TRBV19, the J gene TRBJ1-5, with D unclear. Germline values: CDR1 LNHDA, CDR2 SQIVND (reference sequence). V gave up 6 bases and J gave up 2 bases, with 17 bases separating them. The CDR3 is made up of 16 amino acids. In nucleotides, the CDR3 is TGTGCCAGTAGCCCTCTCGGTCCGGAGGGCAATCAGCCCCAGCATTTT. It specifies CASSPLGPEGNQPQHF. Full variable domain (outside the CDR3, taken from reference TRBV19 and TRBJ1-5): DGGITQSPKYLFRKEGQNVTLSCEQNLNHDAMYWYRQDPGQGLRLIYYSQIVNDFQKGDIAEGYSVSREKKESFPLTVTSAQKNPTAFYLCASSPLGPEGNQPQHFGDGTRLSIL.

Comment on this clone: The sample carries other DNA sequences with the same CDR3. The chain recombines TRBV7-9 with TRBJ1-1; D perhaps matches TRBD1 (6 bases). V lost 4 bases to trimming and J lost 2 bases, with 8 bases between them. CDR3 size: 13 residues. Germline loops: CDR1 SEHNR, CDR2 FQNEAQ (reference sequence). The CDR3 loop reads CASSSGTNTEAFF. The CDR3 bases are TGTGCCAGCAGCTCGGGGACAAACACTGAAGCTTTCTTT.

This clone appeared a few times. V gene TRBV4-2 combines with J gene TRBJ2-2; the D gene is possibly TRBD2 (5 bases). V dropped 6 bases and J dropped 1 base, with 21 bases sitting between them. The germline V gene encodes CDR1 LGHNA and CDR2 YNFKEQ. The CDR3 loop spans 18 amino acids. The CDR3 protein is CASSHLMVSSWNTGELFF. For the CDR3, the DNA is TGTGCCAGCAGTCATCTAATGGTCTCTAGCTGGAACACCGGGGAGCTGTTTTTT.

The chain combines TRBV4-1 with TRBJ1-2, with D possibly TRBD1 on 5 matching bases. The V gene's germline CDR1 is MGHRA and CDR2 YSYEKL. The germline V and J ends were trimmed by 0 bases and 4 bases, with 9 bases remaining between them. The CDR3 totals 14 residues. The DNA for the CDR3 is TGCGCCAGCAGCCAAGATAAGGGGCCCTATGGCTACACCTTC. Its translation is CASSQDKGPYGYTF.